This T cell receptor beta chain is from a study of cytomegalovirus exposure and HLA in healthy donors (dated by TCRdb to 2016 to 2017). Study-wide context: According to an earlier analysis of a few hundred of the donors, about 179 million T cells yielded 95 million to 140 million unique TCR beta sequences and around 280 Gb of sequence data. Among the roughly 400 genotyped donors, approximately 81% belonged to the genetic ancestry cluster associated with self-reported Caucasian donors. The study profiled the T cell repertoires of about 640 subjects by immunosequencing and related them to cytomegalovirus serostatus. Genome-wide SNP genotypes for about three fifths of the roughly 670 donors were used in a later genetic analysis, which treated that subset as a discovery cohort. On average, roughly 250,000 unique TCR beta nucleotide sequences were sequenced per donor among some 420 genotyped donors of the cohort, with about 19% of those sequences being non-productive. An earlier analysis of some 600 of the donors applied high-throughput TCR beta sequencing to assess whether each TCR beta V gene segment acted as functional or pseudogenic. The study aimed to test whether cataloging public T cell receptors could reveal signatures of past pathogen exposure. The later analysis used no new phenotypic data to find candidate immune exposures, relying instead on TCR beta sequences and their occurrence across donors. Along with the approximately 650-subject first cohort, a separate validation cohort of roughly 110 different subjects was used. Because of strong linkage in the cohort, a handful of DR-DQ haplotypes were treated as single units for association and clustering. A later analysis re-analyzed previously published TCR beta repertoires from roughly 690 donors and added high-resolution HLA genotyping to study TCR occurrence patterns. An early release covering 550 to 650 HLA-typed donors comprised about 300 gigabases of sequencing data and roughly 85 million unique TCR sequences. HLA typing covered class I and class II loci at four-digit resolution. Alongside the repertoire data, information on donor age, sex, ethnicity and CMV serostatus was compiled. Every repertoire in the discovery cohort had been generated on one and the same sequencing platform. The number of typed donors differed by locus: about 629-640 for A, B, C, DRB1 and DQB1; some 500 for DQA1; 600 to 610 for DPA1; and 400 to 480 for DPB1. To predict cytomegalovirus infection status, the study brought together high-throughput TCR immunosequencing, statistical association of individual TCRs with disease status, and machine learning.

The cohort consisted of approximately 670 healthy bone marrow donors. At the time of sampling, all cohort members were nominally healthy, though unrecorded immune exposures were likely present. The donor was CMV seronegative and was included in the group of a few hundred seronegative cohort members. Every donor gave a peripheral blood sample, and the peripheral blood mononuclear cells from that sample were used for TCR beta sequencing. The Qiagen DNeasy Blood Extraction Kit was used to extract genomic DNA from the blood cell samples. Library generation was performed with the immunoSEQ multiplex PCR assay. For the multiplex PCR, a mixture combining 60 forward primers for TCR Vbeta segments and 13 reverse primers for TCR Jbeta segments was used. The CDR3 region of rearranged TCR beta genes was amplified from genomic DNA by a multiplex PCR assay. The amplified TCR beta libraries were sequenced on the Illumina HiSeq System as 87-base-pair reads. Regarding the original processing steps: A later analysis tallied tens of millions of unique TCR beta chains across the 700 or so repertoires, and approximately 12 million of those chains were shared by two or more donors. Raw reads were error-corrected and collapsed into unique sequences by a nearest-neighbor algorithm in which closely related sequences were merged to remove PCR and sequencing errors. CDR3 sequences were aligned to IMGT reference sequences to assign V, D and J gene segments. For a sequence to be retained, a match of at least six nucleotides to both a V gene segment and a J gene segment was required. A rearrangement was called productive if the CDR3 had no stop codons and remained in frame with V and J, and every other rearrangement was called non-productive. CDR3 was defined according to IMGT convention as the region running from the second conserved V-encoded cysteine to the conserved J-encoded phenylalanine. Sequences without an unambiguous match to a single V gene segment were excluded from the earlier analysis of several hundred of the donors. An earlier analysis of about 600 of the donors called V segments functional above 56.7% productive rearrangements and segregating when the between-donor standard deviation exceeded 5%. To diagnose cytomegalovirus status from the catalog of TCR beta chain sequences, a statistical classification framework was built. V and J gene assignment, in a later analysis, came from comparing TCR nucleotide sequences with IMGT/GENE-DB human TR gene sequences. Using the TCRdist pipeline, a later analysis assigned CDR3 sequences along with most-parsimonious VDJ recombination scenarios. A later analysis defined each TCR beta chain by its CDR3 amino acid sequence plus V-gene family, and excluded reads lacking a unique V-gene family. As a way to deal with suspected cross-contamination and a sequencing artifact, a later analysis dropped over 550 nucleotide sequences that were highly shared and had low generation probability. In a later analysis, a clonal expansion index was calculated for each public chain from normalized within-repertoire ranks of inferred template counts. Generation probabilities in a later analysis came from a VDJ recombination model fitted to out-of-frame rearrangements, and those results were checked against IGoR. A later analysis scored TCR-TCR, TCR-HLA and TCR-CMV co-occurrence with hypergeometric tests, applying a repertoire-size bias correction to TCR pairs. To estimate false discovery rates, a later analysis permuted the HLA or CMV assignments 20 times. In a later analysis, co-occurring TCRs were grouped using DBSCAN, and TCRdist sequence similarity was added for clustering within HLA-allele-positive subsets. Co-occurrence clustering excluded repertoires with fewer than 30,000 or more than 120,000 public chains, plus five with anomalous nucleotide sharing. Imported from immuneACCESS, the table was reduced by TCRdb to in-frame sequences with V and J called. These copies leave out some clones; in studies compared against another copy, an unresolved V gene accounts for under half, and the cause of the remainder is not known. D and trimming were read from the DNA, whereas the V and J calls and clone size are those reported in that table. The sample table contains 150,000 or so clones; only one count was recorded for around 78% of them. Approximately 1% of the sample is in the top ten clones.

This clone showed up just once. Its antigen has not been determined. Base qualities are not recorded, but no much larger clone differs from it by a single base. What the authors observed across the whole study: In a later analysis, most CMV-associated TCR beta chains were found to appear HLA-restricted, with HLA associations seemingly driven largely by CMV exposure. A later genetic analysis reported fewer N-insertions in productive TCRs among donors in an Asian-associated ancestry cluster than the roughly 700-donor mean. Correlated functional status among segregating V segments might be attributable to linkage disequilibrium, but an unknown experimental factor could not be ruled out. A cluster of highly shared sequence variants was judged likely to be a technical artifact of the sequencing pipeline. In the study, roughly 160 TCR beta chains were listed as associated with cytomegalovirus. A later genetic analysis associated a missense DCLRE1C variant with V-gene and J-gene trimming of TCR beta chains, and an independent cohort replicated the association. Broadly in line with IMGT annotations, most TCR beta V segments showed up in productive rearrangements about 90% or about 30% of the time in an earlier analysis of around 600 of the donors. Only TCR beta chains were sequenced in this cohort, and the absence of alpha or paired-chain data limited detectable features. A later analysis found that TCR association rates varied across HLA loci, with DRB1 alleles showing the most associated TCRs and HLA-C alleles the fewest. At a false discovery rate of 0.05, a later analysis linked 15,000 to 20,000 TCR beta sequences to specific HLA alleles. Some IMGT-functional V segments, including TRBV6-2 and TRBV6-3, could not be distinguished by the 87-base-pair reads and were therefore excluded. Several of the top co-occurrence clusters appeared to be linked to parvovirus B19, influenza, CMV and Epstein-Barr virus, according to a later analysis. Presence/absence analyses assumed roughly uniform sequencing depth across donors, an assumption that may not hold. While some public TCRs were present in many individuals, most TCR sequences turned up only very rarely across donors. The authors suggested that the approach could potentially be extended to other disease states and immunological phenotypes. Because some donors lacked HLA typing at each locus, the association tests relied only on the typed subset. A further reported finding was that TCR beta sequences accurately predicted the HLA-A and HLA-B alleles for most subjects in the first cohort. Because counts were too low, about 17 rarely observed V segments, including chromosome 9 orphons, were excluded from the earlier analysis of fewer than 650 of the donors. Assigning TCR associations to individual alleles was difficult when HLA alleles, especially DR and DQ, strongly co-occurred. CMV serostatus was the only immune exposure information available for the cohort. Three of the identified cytomegalovirus-associated TCR beta chains were confirmed in vitro to be specific for cytomegalovirus antigens. In both the original and validation cohorts, the classifier was reported to diagnose cytomegalovirus status with high specificity and sensitivity. Compared with equally common non-associated chains, HLA-associated TCR beta chains in a later analysis were more clonally expanded and had lower generation probabilities.

From the cysteine up to the phenylalanine, the CDR3 has a length of 13 residues. The sequence is cut down to CDR3 DNA, 39 bases in frame from base 1. Sequences MDHEN (CDR1) and SYDVKM (CDR2) are obtained from the germline V gene. At the junction V is shortened by 2 bases and J by 7 bases, with 8 bases in between. The material sequenced was PBMCs. The clonotype comes from a woman aged 40 to 50 in good health and CMV-seronegative. The rearranged segments are TRBV28 and TRBJ2-2; no D gene can be assigned with confidence. The CDR3 protein is CASSLMEYGELFF. The DNA is TGTGCCAGCAGTTTAATGGAGTACGGGGAGCTGTTTTTT.